Given below is one T cell receptor (beta chain) in context. Its specific antigen is unknown. One base away there is no much larger clone; base qualities are not given. Whole blood was collected in K2EDTA tubes by collaborating institutions according to the institutions' own protocols. Collaborator samples were shipped for TCRbeta analysis as frozen whole blood, isolated PBMCs, or DNA extracted from either sample type. This entry comes from a study of blood T cell repertoires in COVID-19 (dated by TCRdb to 2018 to 2021). Regarding the research as a whole: Collaborator samples came from the United States, Italy and Spain and covered acute and convalescent phases of COVID-19. Where HLA class I and class II types were available, the types were taken from metadata supplied by the sample provider, not from assay-based typing. The dataset comprised deeply sampled blood TCRbeta repertoires from subjects exposed to, actively infected with, or recovered from COVID-19. Samples came from the ongoing ImmuneRACE study (first 160 participants) plus 1,254 subjects from 6 global collaborators. The repertoires were released in a freely available public database intended as a resource for research on the immune response to SARS-CoV-2. The material from the prospective study consisted of cDNA or gDNA derived from T cells, B-cell-depleted T cells, or PBMCs. The sample metadata nearly always contained a de-identified subject ID, COVID-19 status, age in years and sex. Beyond this particular receptor, the publication reports: How much clinical and demographic metadata was included differed by source and by participant, and the metadata was provided uncurated.

The immunoSEQ Assay, a bias-controlled multiplex PCR, was used to amplify TCRbeta CDR3 regions from genomic DNA. The published analysis was carried out like this. The number of nucleated cells in each sample was estimated by amplification of reference gene primers within the assay. To quantify the absolute abundance of each unique TCRbeta CDR3 rearrangement, sequence reads were collapsed and filtered. For each sample, productive Simpson clonality was calculated by taking the square root of Simpson's diversity index across productive rearrangements. TCRdb holds this immuneACCESS table with in-frame rearrangements only. Some clones are missing; in checked studies, unresolved V genes explain under half, and the rest has no known cause. Clone size and the V and J calls come from that table; the DNA yielded D and trimming. This sample is represented by fewer than 25,000 clones; 87% of them were singletons. Together, the top ten hold around 25% of the sample.

CDR1 MNHEY and CDR2 SVGEGT are derived from the germline V gene. The CDR3 sequence holds 14 residues, the cysteine and phenylalanine included. The DNA shown is the 42-base CDR3, in frame from base 1. The V end gives up 2 bases and the J end 5 bases, leaving 2 bases in the junction not matched to a gene. The TCR sequence derives from a human donor with active COVID-19. The donor label of this sample is uncertain. Recombination linked TRBV6-2 or TRBV6-3 to TRBJ2-2, with TRBD1 matching 7 junction bases. Sequencing was performed on peripheral blood. The CDR3 here reads CASSYPTGTGELFF. The DNA sequence is as follows: TGTGCCAGCAGTTACCCGACAGGGACCGGGGAGCTGTTTTTT.